This T cell receptor beta chain stems from a study of cytomegalovirus exposure and HLA in healthy donors. The donors were healthy bone marrow donors. Overall study findings and caveats: A missense DCLRE1C variant was associated with V- and J-gene trimming of TCR beta chains in a later analysis, and an independent cohort replicated the association.

The PCR was carried out with 60 Vbeta primers and 13 Jbeta primers. Some clones are missing from TCRdb's copy, which holds only in-frame ones; the method was immunoSEQ multiplex PCR. The data show around 140,000 clones, with roughly four fifths seen just once and roughly 1% held by the top ten. This CDR3 comprises 15 residues. Germline assignment: CDR1 ENHRY and CDR2 SYGVKD. V shed 6 bases and J 5 bases; nucleotides not matched to a gene: 9. Regarding this clone: The target antigen is unknown.

The J gene is TRBJ2-2, the V gene TRBV10-3, with 7 bases that match TRBD1. This sequence originates from a woman aged 60-75 years in good health and CMV-seronegative. The sequencing sample was made of PBMCs. This CDR3 reads CAIRPGRGWTGELFF. In nucleotides, the CDR3 is TGTGCCATCAGGCCGGGCAGGGGGTGGACCGGGGAGCTGTTTTTT.